One and the same sample provided the 12 T cell receptor beta chains below, sequenced in a study of blood T cell repertoires in COVID-19 (TCRdb year 2020). The protocol used for the library was the immunoSEQ multiplex PCR assay. The clones in this table, taken by TCRdb from immuneACCESS, are in-frame only. Not every clone is retained; where verified, under half of the shortfall comes from an unresolved V gene, and the cause of the rest is unknown. The table for this sample lists about 410,000 clones; about nine tenths of them were counted only once. Under 1.5% of the sample comes from the top ten. The sequencing sample was made of peripheral blood. The receptors were gathered from a woman in her 30s with active or convalescent COVID-19.

This clone came up once. Other DNA variants within this sample encode the same CDR3. V is TRBV11-2 and J is TRBJ1-2; D is perhaps TRBD1 (5 bases). The CDR3 is 13 residues long. Deletions cut 5 bases from V and 3 bases from J, with 10 bases between. CDR1 and CDR2 from the germline V gene are SGHAT and FQNNGV. The CDR3 reads CASSLGGDYGYTF. The DNA for the CDR3 is TGTGCCAGCAGCCTGGGGGGGGACTATGGCTACACCTTC.

This rearrangement joins TRBV4-2 to TRBJ2-1; 9 nucleotides line up with TRBD2. The CDR3 extends over 15 amino acids. CDR1 and CDR2 from the germline V gene are LGHNA and YNFKEQ. Trimming removed 0 bases from V and 6 bases from J; junction bases left unmatched: 3. The CDR3 sequence: CASSQDPTSGNEQFF. The CDR3 nucleotides read TGTGCCAGCAGCCAAGATCCGACTAGCGGCAATGAGCAGTTCTTC.

The chain carries TRBV10-3 and TRBJ2-3; D might be TRBD1 (5 bases). V was cut by 2 bases and J by 4 bases, with 28 bases left in between. The germline CDR1 and CDR2 sequences are ENHRY and SYGVKD. The CDR3 covers 20 residues. The CDR3 DNA follows: TGTGCCATCAGTGAGGTAGCAGGAACGTTAGGTCGACAGCTGGCAGATACGCAGTATTTT. Translated: CAISEVAGTLGRQLADTQYF.

The chain's CDR3 is CATSSRMAGRNTDTQYF. The CDR3, as DNA: TGTGCCACCAGCAGTAGAATGGCGGGAAGAAACACAGATACGCAGTATTTT. The genes are TRBV15 and TRBJ2-3, with a tentative D call TRBD2 (6 bases). From germline, CDR1 is LNHNV and CDR2 YYDKDF (reference sequence). V was shortened by 3 bases and J by 2 bases, with 18 bases between the two germline ends. The CDR3 spans 17 residues.

V gene TRBV6-5 combines with J gene TRBJ1-3; no clear D gene. Germline V gene sequence: CDR1 MNHEY, CDR2 SVGAGI. V was trimmed by 2 bases and J by 0 bases, leaving 11 bases between them. This CDR3 spans 16 amino acids. CDR3 sequence reads: CASSYGRASSGNTIYF. The CDR3 DNA reads TGTGCCAGCAGTTACGGGAGGGCCAGCTCTGGAAACACCATATATTTT.

Details on this clone: Different DNA sequences within this sample yield the same CDR3. The chain joins TRBV19 to TRBJ1-1; D uncertain. Trimming left V 5 bases short and J 1 base short, with 14 bases between. Germline CDR1 is LNHDA and CDR2 is SQIVND (reference sequence). This CDR3 is built from 15 residues. The CDR3 region is CASSPRTGKNTEAFF. The CDR3 DNA reads as TGTGCCAGTAGTCCTAGGACGGGGAAGAACACTGAAGCTTTCTTT. The variable domain in full, with the rest retrieved from reference TRBV19 and TRBJ1-1, is DGGITQSPKYLFRKEGQNVTLSCEQNLNHDAMYWYRQDPGQGLRLIYYSQIVNDFQKGDIAEGYSVSREKKESFPLTVTSAQKNPTAFYLCASSPRTGKNTEAFFGQGTRLTVV.

This chain joins TRBV27 and TRBJ1-2; 9 bases map to TRBD1. This CDR3 is built from 14 residues. Germline values: CDR1 MNHEY, CDR2 SMNVEV (reference sequence). With V trimmed by 8 bases and J by 5 bases, 9 bases remained unmatched. The CDR3 region is CASGGQGGIYGYTF. For the CDR3, the DNA is TGTGCCAGCGGGGGACAGGGAGGGATTTATGGCTACACCTTC.

The J gene is TRBJ1-2, the V gene TRBV30; D may be TRBD1 (6 bases). CDR1 and CDR2 (germline): GTSNPN, SVGIG (reference sequence). V lost 8 bases and J lost 12, with 10 bases in between. The CDR3 length is 8 residues. CDR3: CAGQSDTF. The CDR3 nucleotides read TGTGCCGGACAGTCCGACACCTTC.

This chain uses TRBV6-1 with TRBJ1-2; weak D call: TRBD1 (5 bases). Per the germline V gene, CDR1 is MNHNS and CDR2 is SASEGT. Trimming removed 3 bases from V and 2 bases from J, with 10 bases in between. The CDR3 spans 14 residues. The CDR3 is CASSEEQANYGYTF. The CDR3 DNA is TGTGCCAGCAGTGAGGAACAGGCAAACTATGGCTACACCTTC.

The V call is TRBV5-5, the J call TRBJ1-4; possible D gene TRBD1, 6 bases. V lost 4 bases and J lost 4, with 14 bases in between. This CDR3 contains 15 residues. Germline V gene data show CDR1 as SGHKS and CDR2 as YYEKEE (reference sequence). The chain's CDR3 is CASSDNRGFNEKLFF. For the CDR3, the DNA is TGTGCCAGCAGCGATAATAGGGGGTTTAATGAAAAACTGTTTTTT. The full variable domain, in which reference TRBV5-5 and TRBJ1-4 provide the parts outside the CDR3, is DAGVTQSPTHLIKTRGQQVTLRCSPISGHKSVSWYQQVLGQGPQFIFQYYEKEERGRGNFPDRFSARQFPNYSSELNVNALLLGDSALYLCASSDNRGFNEKLFFGSGTQLSVL.

The V call is TRBV7-9, the J call TRBJ1-5; TRBD1 aligns across 7 bases. The trim removed 4 bases at V and 7 bases at J, leaving 4 bases unmatched. Germline values: CDR1 SEHNR, CDR2 FQNEAQ (reference sequence). This CDR3 is built from 13 residues. CDR3 nucleotide sequence: TGTGCCAGCAGCTGGGACAGATTGCAGCCCCAGCATTTT. It translates to CASSWDRLQPQHF. Full variable domain (remainder filled in from reference TRBV7-9 and TRBJ1-5): DTGVSQNPRHKITKRGQNVTFRCDPISEHNRLYWYRQTLGQGPEFLTYFQNEAQLEKSRLLSDRFSAERPKGSFSTLEIQRTEQGDSAMYLCASSWDRLQPQHFGDGTRLSIL.

The chain has TRBV6-5 and TRBJ2-7; perhaps TRBD1 as D (6 bases). The germline V gene has CDR1 MNHEY and CDR2 SVGAGI. The CDR3 spans 13 residues. V was pared by 10 bases and J by 2 bases, with 15 bases between. CDR3 in DNA: TGTGCCACTACGGGACACCAGGCCTACGAGCAGTACTTC. This encodes CATTGHQAYEQYF.